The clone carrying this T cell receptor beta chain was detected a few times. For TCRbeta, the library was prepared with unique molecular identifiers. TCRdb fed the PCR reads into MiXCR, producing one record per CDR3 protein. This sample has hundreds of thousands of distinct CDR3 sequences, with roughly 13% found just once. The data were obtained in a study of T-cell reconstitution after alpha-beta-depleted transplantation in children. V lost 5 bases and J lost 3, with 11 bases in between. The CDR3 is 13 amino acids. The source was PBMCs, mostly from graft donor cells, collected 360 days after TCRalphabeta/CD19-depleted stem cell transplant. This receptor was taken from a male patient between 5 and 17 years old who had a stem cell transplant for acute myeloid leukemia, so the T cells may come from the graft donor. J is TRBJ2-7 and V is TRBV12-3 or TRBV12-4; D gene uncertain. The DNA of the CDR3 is TGTGCCAGCAGTCCCCAAGGCGGCTACGAGCAGTACTTC. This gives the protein CASSPQGGYEQYF.